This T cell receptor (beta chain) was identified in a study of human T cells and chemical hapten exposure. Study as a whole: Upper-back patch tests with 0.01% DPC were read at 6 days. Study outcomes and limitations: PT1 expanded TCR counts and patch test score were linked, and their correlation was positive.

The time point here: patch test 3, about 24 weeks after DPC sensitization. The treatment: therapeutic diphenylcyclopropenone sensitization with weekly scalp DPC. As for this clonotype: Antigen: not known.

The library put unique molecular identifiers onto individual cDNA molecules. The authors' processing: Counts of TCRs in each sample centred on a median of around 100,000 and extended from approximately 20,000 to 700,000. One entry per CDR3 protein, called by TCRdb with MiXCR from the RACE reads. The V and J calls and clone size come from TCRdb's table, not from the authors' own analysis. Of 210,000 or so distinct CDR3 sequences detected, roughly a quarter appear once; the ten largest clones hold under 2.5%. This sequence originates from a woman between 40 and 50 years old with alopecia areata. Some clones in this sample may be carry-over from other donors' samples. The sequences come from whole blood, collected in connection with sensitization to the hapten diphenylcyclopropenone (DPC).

The CDR3 here is CASSTTSNQPQHF. The CDR3 DNA is TGTGCCAGTAGTACTACAAGCAATCAGCCCCAGCATTTT. The chain couples TRBV19 to TRBJ1-5; D remains ambiguous. There are 13 residues in the CDR3. CDR1 and CDR2 (germline): LNHDA, SQIVND (reference sequence). Trimming stripped 4 bases from V and 1 base from J, with 5 bases between.